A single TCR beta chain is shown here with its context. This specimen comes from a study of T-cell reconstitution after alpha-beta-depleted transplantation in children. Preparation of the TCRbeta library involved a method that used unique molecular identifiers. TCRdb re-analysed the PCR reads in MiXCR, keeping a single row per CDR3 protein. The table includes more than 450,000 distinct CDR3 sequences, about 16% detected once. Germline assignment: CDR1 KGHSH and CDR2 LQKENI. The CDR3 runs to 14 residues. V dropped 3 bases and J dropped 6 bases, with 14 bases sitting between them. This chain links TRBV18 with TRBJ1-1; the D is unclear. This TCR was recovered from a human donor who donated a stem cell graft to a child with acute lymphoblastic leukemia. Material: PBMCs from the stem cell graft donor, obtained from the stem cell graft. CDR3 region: CASSPSPDFPEAFF. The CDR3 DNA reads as TGTGCCAGCTCACCCTCGCCGGATTTCCCTGAAGCTTTCTTT.